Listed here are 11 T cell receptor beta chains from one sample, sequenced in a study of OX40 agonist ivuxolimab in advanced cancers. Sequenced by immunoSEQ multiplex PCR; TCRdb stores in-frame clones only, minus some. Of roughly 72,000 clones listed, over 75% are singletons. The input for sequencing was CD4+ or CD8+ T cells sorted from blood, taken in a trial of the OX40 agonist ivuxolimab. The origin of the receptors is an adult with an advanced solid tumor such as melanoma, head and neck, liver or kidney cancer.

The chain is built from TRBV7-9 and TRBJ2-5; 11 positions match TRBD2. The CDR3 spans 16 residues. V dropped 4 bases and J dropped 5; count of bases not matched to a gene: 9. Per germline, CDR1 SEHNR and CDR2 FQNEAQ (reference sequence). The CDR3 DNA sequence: TGTGCCAGCAGCTCGCGACTAGCGGGGAGGGTGGAGACCCAGTACTTC. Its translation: CASSSRLAGRVETQYF.

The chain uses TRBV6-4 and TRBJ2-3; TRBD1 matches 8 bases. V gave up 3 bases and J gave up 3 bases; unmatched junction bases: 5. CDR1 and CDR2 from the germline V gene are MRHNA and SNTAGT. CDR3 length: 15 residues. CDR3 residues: CASSDRGQATDTQYF. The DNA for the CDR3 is TGTGCCAGCAGTGATAGGGGACAGGCAACAGATACGCAGTATTTT.

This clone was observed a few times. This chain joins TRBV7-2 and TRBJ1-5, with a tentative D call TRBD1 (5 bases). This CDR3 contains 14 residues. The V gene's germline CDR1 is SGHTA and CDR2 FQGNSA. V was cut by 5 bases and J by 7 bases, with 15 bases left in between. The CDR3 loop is CASSPGGVGQPQHF. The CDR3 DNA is TGTGCCAGCAGCCCCGGGGGTGTCGGGCAGCCCCAGCATTTT.

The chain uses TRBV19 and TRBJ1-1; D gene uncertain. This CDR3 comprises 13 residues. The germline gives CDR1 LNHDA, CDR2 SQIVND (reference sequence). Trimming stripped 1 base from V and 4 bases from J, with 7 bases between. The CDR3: CASSIGTVTEAFF. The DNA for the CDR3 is TGTGCCAGTAGTATAGGAACAGTCACTGAAGCTTTCTTT.

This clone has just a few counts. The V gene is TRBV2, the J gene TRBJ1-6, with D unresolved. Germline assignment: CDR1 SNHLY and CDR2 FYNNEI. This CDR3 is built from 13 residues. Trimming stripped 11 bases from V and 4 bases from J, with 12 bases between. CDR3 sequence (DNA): TGTGCCTGCGGACGGGATTATAATTCACCCCTCCACTTT. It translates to CACGRDYNSPLHF.

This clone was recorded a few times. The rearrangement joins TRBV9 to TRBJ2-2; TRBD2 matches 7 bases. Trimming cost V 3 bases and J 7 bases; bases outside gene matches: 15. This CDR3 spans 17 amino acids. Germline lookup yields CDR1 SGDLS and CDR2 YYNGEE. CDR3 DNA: TGTGCCAGCAGCGAGGGGAGCGGGATAGAGATAGACGGGGAGCTGTTTTTT. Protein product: CASSEGSGIEIDGELFF.

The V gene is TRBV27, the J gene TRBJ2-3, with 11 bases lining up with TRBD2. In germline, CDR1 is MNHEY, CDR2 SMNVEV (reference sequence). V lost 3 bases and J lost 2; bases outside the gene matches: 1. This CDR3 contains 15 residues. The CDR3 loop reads CASSLGLAATDTQYF. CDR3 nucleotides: TGTGCCAGCAGTTTGGGACTAGCGGCCACAGATACGCAGTATTTT.

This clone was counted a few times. CDR3 protein: CASSSGRDEQYF. DNA of the CDR3: TGTGCCAGCAGCTCGGGGAGGGACGAGCAGTACTTC. The chain recombines TRBV7-6 with TRBJ2-7; 7 bases fit TRBD2. Germline V gene lookup returns CDR1 SGHVS and CDR2 FNYEAQ. The CDR3 is 12 amino acids. Trimming removed 4 bases from V and 5 bases from J; junction bases left unmatched: 2.

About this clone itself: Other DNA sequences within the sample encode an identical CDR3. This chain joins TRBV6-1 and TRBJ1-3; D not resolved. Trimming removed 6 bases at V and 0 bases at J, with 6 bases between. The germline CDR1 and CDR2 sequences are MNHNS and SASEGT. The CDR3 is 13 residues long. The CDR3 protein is CASRAGSGNTIYF. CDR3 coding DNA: TGTGCCAGCAGGGCAGGCTCTGGAAACACCATATATTTT.

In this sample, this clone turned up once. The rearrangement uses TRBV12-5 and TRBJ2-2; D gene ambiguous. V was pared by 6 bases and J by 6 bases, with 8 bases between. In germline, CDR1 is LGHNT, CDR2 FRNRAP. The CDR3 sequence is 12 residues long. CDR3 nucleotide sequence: TGTGCTAGTGGCGAACGTCCCGGGGAGCTGTTTTTT. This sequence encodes CASGERPGELFF.

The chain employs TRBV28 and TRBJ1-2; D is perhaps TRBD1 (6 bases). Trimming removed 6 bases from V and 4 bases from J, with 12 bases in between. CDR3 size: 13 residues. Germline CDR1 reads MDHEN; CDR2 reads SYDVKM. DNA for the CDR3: TGTGCCAGCAGCTCACAGGGTTCCTATGGCTACACCTTC. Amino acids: CASSSQGSYGYTF.